Following are 26 T cell receptor beta chains from one sample sequenced in a study of cytomegalovirus exposure and HLA in healthy donors. PCR primers comprised 60 Vbeta and 13 Jbeta primers. TCRdb's table, derived via immunoSEQ multiplex PCR, lists solely in-frame clones and lacks some. There are around 150,000 clones in the sample; 68% occur only once, and almost 4.5% lies in the top ten. The sample taken for sequencing was PBMCs. Every receptor here comes from a man in his sixties in good health and CMV-seronegative.

This chain connects TRBV28 to TRBJ1-1; D possibly corresponds to TRBD1 (5 bases). Per germline, CDR1 MDHEN and CDR2 SYDVKM. V shed 5 bases and J shed 5 bases, with 9 bases lying between them. The CDR3 covers 12 residues. CDR3 in DNA: TGTGCCAGCAGTCCCCCAGGGACTGAAGCTTTCTTT. It codes for CASSPPGTEAFF.

The chain couples TRBV29-1 to TRBJ1-1, with TRBD1 matching over 10 bases. The CDR3 consists of 15 residues. Germline values: CDR1 SQVTM, CDR2 ANQGSEA. With V trimmed by 6 bases and J by 0 bases, 7 bases remained unmatched. CDR3 sequence: CSVAPTGGMNTEAFF. DNA for the CDR3: TGCAGCGTCGCCCCGACAGGGGGCATGAACACTGAAGCTTTCTTT. The whole variable domain, filled in from reference TRBV29-1 and TRBJ1-1, reads SAVISQKPSRDICQRGTSLTIQCQVDSQVTMMFWYRQQPGQSLTLIATANQGSEATYESGFVIDKFPISRPNLTFSTLTVSNMSPEDSSIYLCSVAPTGGMNTEAFFGQGTRLTVV.

This clone occurred once. The rearrangement uses TRBV7-3 and TRBJ1-6; 9 bases match TRBD1. Germline assignment: CDR1 SGHTA and CDR2 FQGTGA. This CDR3 has 15 amino acids. J lost 8 bases, V lost 5 bases, and 7 bases had no gene match. Here the CDR3 DNA reads TGTGCCAGCAGCGCCACGACAGGGGGTGATTCACCCCTCCACTTT. It specifies CASSATTGGDSPLHF.

This clone appeared a few times. The chain joins TRBV5-1 to TRBJ1-1; D is undetermined. V shed 6 bases and J shed 4 bases, with 10 bases lying between them. The CDR3 spans 12 residues. CDR1 is SGHRS, CDR2 YFSETQ, per germline. The CDR3 protein is CASKAEGTEAFF. In nucleotides, the CDR3 is TGCGCCAGCAAAGCGGAGGGCACTGAAGCTTTCTTT.

In its sample, this clone was seen a few times. The chain joins TRBV5-1 to TRBJ1-4, with 9 bases matching TRBD1. Germline assignment: CDR1 SGHRS and CDR2 YFSETQ. V dropped 4 bases and J dropped 7; count of bases not matched to a gene: 5. The length of the CDR3 is 14 residues. DNA for the CDR3: TGCGCCAGCAGCCTATCGGGACAGGGTGAAAAACTGTTTTTT. It codes for CASSLSGQGEKLFF.

The chain is built from TRBV19 and TRBJ1-5; 9 positions agree with TRBD1. Germline loops: CDR1 LNHDA, CDR2 SQIVND (reference sequence). Trimming at V came to 8 bases and at J to 2 bases, leaving 4 bases not matched to a gene. The CDR3 is 14 residues long. CDR3 region: CASAQGAGNQPQHF. In DNA form, the CDR3 reads TGTGCCAGTGCACAGGGGGCAGGCAATCAGCCCCAGCATTTT.

This clone is a singleton in its sample. The chain is built from TRBV21-1 and TRBJ1-1; TRBD1, the table's D call, lacks a check against the DNA. TRBV21-1 is labeled a pseudogene. The CDR3 consists of 17 residues. Here the CDR3 reads CASSPDRLSIPNTEAFF. The CDR3 bases are TGTGCCAGCAGCCCCGACAGGTTAAGCATCCCGAACACTGAAGCTTTCTTT.

The rearrangement links TRBV5-5 to TRBJ1-1; tentatively, D is TRBD1 (6 bases). V gave up 4 bases and J gave up 1 base, with 8 bases separating them. The CDR3 consists of 13 residues. Germline CDR1 reads SGHKS; CDR2 reads YYEKEE (reference sequence). The CDR3 DNA follows: TGTGCCAGCAGCGGACAGACGAACACTGAAGCTTTCTTT. Amino acid sequence: CASSGQTNTEAFF.

The gene calls are TRBV28 and TRBJ2-5; D ambiguous. Near its end, the DNA agrees better with TRBJ2-7, so the J call may be wrong. This CDR3 is 12 amino acids long. CDR1 and CDR2 from the germline V gene are MDHEN and SYDVKM. CDR3 in DNA: TGTGCCAGCAGTTTTAGAGGTGGCGAGCAGTACTTC. It encodes CASSFRGGEQYF.

The J gene is TRBJ2-2, the V gene TRBV7-9; 11 bases match TRBD2. Per the germline V gene, CDR1 is SEHNR and CDR2 is FQNEAQ (reference sequence). The V segment lost 3 bases and the J segment 3 bases; nucleotides outside the gene matches: 6. CDR3 length equals 17 residues. The CDR3 sequence: CASSFLAGGEDTGELFF. The CDR3 DNA follows: TGTGCCAGCAGCTTTTTAGCGGGAGGGGAAGACACCGGGGAGCTGTTTTTT.

This clone was counted between two and nine times. The chain links TRBV2 to TRBJ2-4; D is possibly TRBD1 (6 bases). The CDR3 sequence is 16 residues long. Trimming removed 7 bases at V and 7 bases at J, with 23 bases between. Germline lookup yields CDR1 SNHLY and CDR2 FYNNEI. The CDR3 DNA follows: TGTGCCAGCACCCCCAGGGCAGGGGAAAGTTGGAACATTCAGTACTTC. Its protein is CASTPRAGESWNIQYF. Combining the CDR3 with reference TRBV2 and TRBJ2-4 gives the whole variable domain EPEVTQTPSHQVTQMGQEVILRCVPISNHLYFYWYRQILGQKVEFLVSFYNNEISEKSEIFDDQFSVERPDGSNFTLKIRSTKLEDSAMYFCASTPRAGESWNIQYFGAGTRLSVL.

V is TRBV25-1 and J is TRBJ1-2; D ambiguous. V was pared by 6 bases and J by 2 bases, with 13 bases between. Germline V gene lookup returns CDR1 MGHDK and CDR2 SYGVNS. This CDR3 region has 14 residues. Written as DNA, the CDR3 is TGTGCCAGCAGCCTCTTCGGGGAGAACTATGGCTACACCTTC. Protein sequence: CASSLFGENYGYTF.

V usage is TRBV6-1 and J usage is TRBJ1-1; 7 nucleotides line up with TRBD1. The junction had 4 bases not matched to a gene; V was cut back by 2 bases and J by 4 bases. Germline CDR1 MNHNS, CDR2 SASEGT. This CDR3 is built from 14 residues. CDR3 coding DNA: TGTGCCAGCAGTGAAACAGGGGAGGCCACTGAAGCTTTCTTT. Its translation is CASSETGEATEAFF.

The chain recombines TRBV30 with TRBJ2-1, with 9 bases lining up with TRBD1. J gave up 7 bases and V 3 bases, and 4 bases lay outside the gene matches. The CDR3 runs to 13 residues. Germline CDR1 is GTSNPN and CDR2 is SVGIG (reference sequence). This chain's CDR3 is CAWRGDRANEQFF. Here the CDR3 DNA reads TGTGCCTGGAGGGGGGACAGGGCGAATGAGCAGTTCTTC.

The chain recombines TRBV28 with TRBJ2-3; 13 bases match TRBD2. V shed 2 bases, J shed 4 bases, and the junction held 0 bases outside the gene matches. This CDR3 contains 15 residues. Germline values: CDR1 MDHEN, CDR2 SYDVKM. The CDR3 region is CASSLGLAGADTQYF. Written as DNA, the CDR3 is TGTGCCAGCAGTTTAGGACTAGCGGGAGCAGATACGCAGTATTTT.

CDR3 region: CASSPQGAGYTF. The DNA for the CDR3 is TGTGCCAGCAGTCCTCAGGGGGCTGGCTACACCTTC. The gene calls are TRBV6-5 and TRBJ1-2, with 8 bases matching TRBD1. Germline V gene data show CDR1 as MNHEY and CDR2 as SVGAGI. The CDR3 covers 12 residues. V was clipped by 5 bases and J by 7 bases; unmatched bases: 3.

The chain couples TRBV19 to TRBJ1-5, with D possibly being TRBD1 (5 bases). Deletions cut 2 bases from V and 4 bases from J, with 12 bases between. Germline V gene data show CDR1 as LNHDA and CDR2 as SQIVND (reference sequence). The CDR3 length is 15 residues. In DNA form, the CDR3 reads TGTGCCAGTAGTATAAACAGGAGACCTAATCAGCCCCAGCATTTT. It yields the protein CASSINRRPNQPQHF.

The CDR3 loop is CASSSLRTSGRDEQFF. DNA of the CDR3: TGTGCCAGCAGTTCCCTACGGACTAGCGGGAGGGATGAGCAGTTCTTC. This sequence joins TRBV28 and TRBJ2-1, with 15 bases that match TRBD2. The CDR3 runs 16 residues. Germline V gives CDR1 MDHEN, CDR2 SYDVKM. The V gene end was trimmed by 4 bases and the J gene end by 8 bases; junction bases not matched to a gene: 6.

The chain is built from TRBV19 and TRBJ1-1; 7 bases match TRBD1. The germline V gene has CDR1 LNHDA and CDR2 SQIVND (reference sequence). The J segment lost 1 base and the V segment lost 7 bases, leaving 6 bases of the junction unmatched. The CDR3 is made up of 14 amino acids. The CDR3 sequence is CASKGTAQNTEAFF. CDR3 DNA: TGTGCCAGTAAGGGGACAGCCCAGAACACTGAAGCTTTCTTT.

The chain joins TRBV7-8 to TRBJ2-7, with 8 bases lining up with TRBD1. V shed 2 bases and J 6 bases; nucleotides not matched to a gene: 9. Germline lookup yields CDR1 SGHVS and CDR2 FQNEAQ. This CDR3 has 15 amino acids. CDR3 sequence: CASSLMQGATGEQYF. The CDR3 DNA follows: TGTGCCAGCAGCTTAATGCAGGGGGCGACAGGCGAGCAGTACTTC. The whole variable domain, remainder taken from reference TRBV7-8 and TRBJ2-7, is GAGVSQSPRYKVAKRGQDVALRCDPISGHVSLFWYQQALGQGPEFLTYFQNEAQLDKSGLPSDRFFAERPEGSVSTLKIQRTQQEDSAVYLCASSLMQGATGEQYFGPGTRLTVT.

The V call is TRBV6-1, the J call TRBJ2-5; the match to TRBD2 covers 11 bases. The CDR3 is made up of 15 amino acids. V gave up 10 bases and J gave up 5 bases; unmatched junction bases: 12. Germline V CDR1 and CDR2: MNHNS, SASEGT. The CDR3 DNA reads as TGTGCCACCGAACATACTAGCGGGAGCCGGGAGACCCAGTACTTC. This translates into CATEHTSGSRETQYF.

The V and J genes are TRBV7-8 and TRBJ2-3; D is possibly TRBD1 (6 bases). CDR1 SGHVS and CDR2 FQNEAQ come from the germline V gene. This CDR3 region has 14 residues. The ends were cut back, 3 bases at V and 7 bases at J, with 14 bases in the middle. DNA for the CDR3: TGTGCCAGCAGCTTTACCGGGACAACCAATACGCAGTATTTT. Its protein product is CASSFTGTTNTQYF.

The rearrangement uses TRBV5-1 and TRBJ2-3; TRBD2 agrees at 7 bases. From germline, CDR1 is SGHRS and CDR2 YFSETQ. CDR3 length equals 15 residues. V lost 4 bases, J lost 3 bases, and 8 bases stayed unmatched. CDR3 bases: TGCGCCAGCAGCGGGAGGGCAGGCAGGACAGATACGCAGTATTTT. This translates into CASSGRAGRTDTQYF.

The chain uses TRBV15 and TRBJ2-7; 7 nucleotides match TRBD1. The CDR3 contains 13 residues. Trimming cost V 8 bases and J 5 bases; bases outside gene matches: 9. Germline V gives CDR1 LNHNV, CDR2 YYDKDF (reference sequence). CDR3 DNA sequence: TGTGCCACCGGAGACAGGGCAAGCGACGAGCAGTACTTC. This sequence encodes CATGDRASDEQYF.

CDR3 DNA: TGTGCCAGCAGTGGGCAGGGGGTTGGCGTGACTGTGAACACTGAAGCTTTCTTT. Residues: CASSGQGVGVTVNTEAFF. The chain combines TRBV27 with TRBJ1-1; 7 positions agree with TRBD1. CDR3 length equals 18 residues. The J segment lost 0 bases and the V segment lost 5 bases, leaving 15 bases of the junction unmatched. Germline lookup yields CDR1 MNHEY and CDR2 SMNVEV (reference sequence).

This chain uses TRBV5-6 with TRBJ1-5; D may be TRBD1 (5 bases). Germline V gene sequence: CDR1 SGHDT, CDR2 YYEEEE. Deletions cut 4 bases from V and 1 base from J, with 12 bases between. The CDR3 consists of 15 residues. CDR3 sequence (DNA): TGTGCCAGCAGCACCCGGCGGGGCAGCAATCAGCCCCAGCATTTT. Translated: CASSTRRGSNQPQHF.